The next 7 T cell receptor beta chains were all read from a single sample in a study of blood T cell repertoires in COVID-19. TCRdb keeps only in-frame clones here, not all; method: immunoSEQ multiplex PCR. Among 95,000 to 100,000 clones listed, roughly four fifths were seen once. Sequencing input: peripheral blood. These TCRs come from a human donor in a cohort sampled during active COVID-19.

The rearrangement joins TRBV29-1 to TRBJ2-5; TRBD2 matches 9 bases. Germline-derived CDR1 and CDR2 are SQVTM and ANQGSEA. The CDR3 runs to 19 residues. Trimming cost V 1 base and J 6 bases; bases outside gene matches: 21. CDR3 sequence reads: CSVEGNRPRAAGGRQTQYF. DNA of the CDR3: TGCAGCGTTGAAGGGAATCGGCCCAGGGCGGCGGGAGGGAGGCAGACCCAGTACTTC.

The rearrangement links TRBV5-5 to TRBJ2-3; 10 bases are a match to TRBD2. This CDR3 has 15 amino acids. Germline loops: CDR1 SGHKS, CDR2 YYEKEE (reference sequence). V lost 2 bases to trimming and J lost 5 bases; unmatched junction nucleotides: 5. CDR3 residues: CASSLSGGARDTQYF. In nucleotides, the CDR3 is TGTGCCAGCAGCTTAAGCGGGGGGGCAAGAGATACGCAGTATTTT.

This chain's CDR3 is CASSLGAGKETQYF. Written as DNA, the CDR3 is TGCGCCAGCAGCTTGGGGGCGGGTAAAGAGACCCAGTACTTC. The chain joins TRBV5-1 to TRBJ2-5, with D perhaps TRBD2 (5 bases). Per germline, CDR1 SGHRS and CDR2 YFSETQ. The V end lost 0 bases, the J end lost 3 bases, and 9 bases lay between the germline ends. This CDR3 spans 14 amino acids.

The rearrangement uses TRBV18 and TRBJ2-6; D possibly corresponds to TRBD1 (5 bases). The germline V and J ends were trimmed by 1 base and 0 bases, with 13 bases remaining between them. From germline, CDR1 is KGHSH and CDR2 LQKENI. CDR3 size: 18 residues. Written as DNA, the CDR3 is TGTGCCAGCTCACCACGACAGAATTTTGACTCTGGGGCCAACGTCCTGACTTTC. Translated: CASSPRQNFDSGANVLTF.

The chain uses TRBV21-1 and TRBJ2-7; TRBD1, as called in the table, went unchecked against the DNA. TRBV21-1 is described as a pseudogene. This CDR3 spans 12 amino acids. The CDR3 bases are TGTGCCAGCAGCAAAGATCACTACGAGCAGTACTTC. Protein product: CASSKDHYEQYF.

CDR3 DNA sequence: TGTGCCAGCAGTCGCGGGGATTGGGCTAATGAAAAACTGTTTTTT. Translation gives CASSRGDWANEKLFF. J is TRBJ1-4 and V is TRBV7-8, with unresolved D. CDR1 SGHVS and CDR2 FQNEAQ come from the germline V gene. The V end lost 6 bases, the J end lost 3 bases, and 14 bases lay between the germline ends. The CDR3 consists of 15 residues.

This rearrangement joins TRBV11-2 to TRBJ2-7; D ambiguous. The germline V gene has CDR1 SGHAT and CDR2 FQNNGV. CDR3 size: 13 residues. Between the trimmed V and J ends, which lost 0 bases and 6 bases, there was a span of 9 bases. The CDR3 sequence: CASSLDIRVEQYF. The DNA for the CDR3 is TGTGCCAGCAGCTTAGATATCCGGGTCGAGCAGTACTTC.